The 28 T cell receptor beta chains listed next were all sequenced from one sample in a study of shared clonotypes between healthy human individuals. The repertoire was sequenced with immunoSEQ multiplex PCR; TCRdb's copy has only in-frame clones and lacks some. The table shows 300,000 or so clones, with less than 85% occurring only once. The material sequenced was memory CD4+ T cells sorted from blood. This sample's subset: CD45RA-negative fraction. The source is a man aged 25-45 years in good health.

The chain carries TRBV7-9 and TRBJ2-1, with a possible D match to TRBD2 (6 bases). This CDR3 contains 15 residues. CDR1 SEHNR and CDR2 FQNEAQ come from the germline V gene (reference sequence). V was cut by 7 bases and J by 0 bases, with 13 bases left in between. CDR3 sequence: CASNGGRSSYNEQFF. The CDR3, as DNA: TGTGCCAGCAACGGAGGGAGAAGCTCCTACAATGAGCAGTTCTTC.

V and J are TRBV9 and TRBJ2-7; 9 bases line up with TRBD2. The V and J ends lost 0 bases and 5 bases, in that order; junction bases with no gene match: 3. Germline V lookup: CDR1 SGDLS, CDR2 YYNGEE. The length of the CDR3 is 14 residues. The CDR3 sequence is CASSVVPSGNEQYF. The CDR3 DNA reads TGTGCCAGCAGCGTAGTCCCTAGCGGGAACGAGCAGTACTTC.

A few counts support this clone. This chain connects TRBV10-3 to TRBJ2-2; 9 bases fit TRBD2. The CDR3 spans 15 residues. J gave up 2 bases and V 6 bases, and 4 bases lay outside the gene matches. Per germline, CDR1 ENHRY and CDR2 SYGVKD. As DNA, the CDR3 is TGTGCCATCAGGCTCCTAGCGGGAAACACCGGGGAGCTGTTTTTT. Its protein product is CAIRLLAGNTGELFF.

This rearrangement joins TRBV19 to TRBJ2-5, with 12 bases lining up with TRBD2. With 4 bases clipped from V and 4 bases from J, the junction kept 7 bases outside the gene matches. There are 16 residues in the CDR3. CDR1 and CDR2 from the germline V gene are LNHDA and SQIVND (reference sequence). CDR3 in DNA: TGTGCCAGTAGTAGCGGACTAGCGGGACAAATAGAGACCCAGTACTTC. Encoded protein: CASSSGLAGQIETQYF. The full variable domain, rest sourced from reference TRBV19 and TRBJ2-5, is DGGITQSPKYLFRKEGQNVTLSCEQNLNHDAMYWYRQDPGQGLRLIYYSQIVNDFQKGDIAEGYSVSREKKESFPLTVTSAQKNPTAFYLCASSSGLAGQIETQYFGPGTRLLVL.

This clone occurred many times. The rearrangement uses TRBV27 and TRBJ1-5; D is possibly TRBD1 (6 bases). V was cut by 8 bases and J by 2 bases, with 10 bases left in between. The CDR3 has 13 amino acids. CDR1 is MNHEY, CDR2 SMNVEV, per germline (reference sequence). In nucleotides, the CDR3 is TGTGCCAGCGGACGACAGGGCAATCAGCCCCAGCATTTT. Translated: CASGRQGNQPQHF.

The chain is built from TRBV15 and TRBJ2-2; D gene uncertain. The CDR3 spans 13 residues. Germline V gene sequence: CDR1 LNHNV, CDR2 YYDKDF (reference sequence). Trimming took 3 bases from V and 4 from J, leaving 6 bases between them. The DNA for the CDR3 is TGTGCCACCAGCAGCACCGGCACCGGGGAGCTGTTTTTT. Translated, it gives CATSSTGTGELFF.

This clone was observed at least ten times. This chain joins TRBV7-2 and TRBJ1-5, with D possibly being TRBD1 (5 bases). This CDR3 is built from 15 residues. Germline V lookup: CDR1 SGHTA, CDR2 FQGNSA. V shed 1 base and J shed 4 bases, with 11 bases lying between them. The CDR3 DNA reads TGTGCCAGCAGCTTAGGTGACAGCGGGAATCAGCCCCAGCATTTT. As protein: CASSLGDSGNQPQHF.

This CDR3 is CASSLAAGGATGELFF. CDR3 nucleotide sequence: TGTGCCAGCAGCTTGGCAGCGGGAGGTGCCACCGGGGAGCTGTTTTTT. V and J are TRBV5-4 and TRBJ2-2; TRBD2 matches at 9 bases. The CDR3 is 16 residues long. From germline, CDR1 is SGHNT and CDR2 YYREEE (reference sequence). V lost 0 bases and J lost 4; bases outside the gene matches: 4. Combining the CDR3 with reference TRBV5-4 and TRBJ2-2 gives the whole variable domain ETGVTQSPTHLIKTRGQQVTLRCSSQSGHNTVSWYQQALGQGPQFIFQYYREEENGRGNFPPRFSGLQFPNYSSELNVNALELDDSALYLCASSLAAGGATGELFFGEGSRLTVL.

At least ten counts were recorded for this clone. Other DNA sequences within the sample encode an identical CDR3. The genes are TRBV5-4 and TRBJ2-6; 9 nucleotides align to TRBD1. With 0 bases clipped from V and 4 bases from J, the junction kept 8 bases outside the gene matches. CDR1 and CDR2 from the germline V gene are SGHNT and YYREEE (reference sequence). The CDR3 sequence is 18 residues long. The CDR3 bases are TGTGCCAGCAGCTTGGCAGGGACAGGGTACTTCGGGGCCAACGTCCTGACTTTC. Protein product: CASSLAGTGYFGANVLTF.

CDR3 in amino acids: CASSVSTGDVYGYTF. In DNA, the CDR3 is TGTGCCAGCAGCGTCTCAACAGGGGATGTCTATGGCTACACCTTC. The gene calls are TRBV9 and TRBJ1-2; 7 bases map to TRBD1. V lost 2 bases and J lost 4; bases outside the gene matches: 8. The CDR3 is 15 residues long. Germline V gene sequence: CDR1 SGDLS, CDR2 YYNGEE.

This clone was seen once. The chain joins TRBV29-1 to TRBJ1-2; TRBD1 might be the D (5 bases). CDR1 and CDR2 from the germline V gene are SQVTM and ANQGSEA. Trimming pared 6 bases from V and 5 bases from J, leaving 13 bases between. The CDR3 consists of 12 residues. The CDR3 DNA sequence: TGCAGCGTAACCCAGGGCGGGTATGGCTACACCTTC. This sequence encodes CSVTQGGYGYTF. The full variable domain, with the rest looked up from reference TRBV29-1 and TRBJ1-2, is SAVISQKPSRDICQRGTSLTIQCQVDSQVTMMFWYRQQPGQSLTLIATANQGSEATYESGFVIDKFPISRPNLTFSTLTVSNMSPEDSSIYLCSVTQGGYGYTFGSGTRLTVV.

The rearrangement joins TRBV5-6 to TRBJ2-2, with D perhaps TRBD1 or TRBD2 (5 bases each). V shed 4 bases and J shed 2 bases, with 15 bases lying between them. The CDR3 has 16 residues. CDR1 SGHDT and CDR2 YYEEEE come from the germline V gene. CDR3 sequence: CASSLSGQTNTGELFF. CDR3 DNA sequence: TGTGCCAGCAGCCTGTCGGGGCAGACCAACACCGGGGAGCTGTTTTTT.

The rearrangement links TRBV7-2 to TRBJ1-3, with TRBD1 identical over 8 bases. In germline, CDR1 is SGHTA, CDR2 FQGNSA. The CDR3 contains 16 residues. After removal of 6 bases from V and 0 bases from J, the junction contained 7 bases not matched to a gene. The chain's CDR3 is CASRQGGASSGNTIYF. The CDR3 DNA sequence: TGTGCCAGCAGACAGGGGGGCGCAAGCTCTGGAAACACCATATATTTT. The full variable domain, completed using reference TRBV7-2 and TRBJ1-3, is GAGVSQSPSNKVTEKGKDVELRCDPISGHTALYWYRQSLGQGLEFLIYFQGNSAPDKSGLPSDRFSAERTGGSVSTLTIQRTQQEDSAVYLCASRQGGASSGNTIYFGEGSWLTVV.

Details on this clone: It may be a read error: a sequence one base away is much more abundant. J is TRBJ2-3 and V is TRBV5-6; D is unresolved. Trimming took off 0 bases at V and 2 bases at J, with 1 base between the two ends. This CDR3 comprises 12 residues. Looked up from germline, CDR1 is SGHDT and CDR2 is YYEEEE. For the CDR3, the DNA is TGTGCCAGCAGCTTGGCCACAGATACGCAGTATTTT. Encoded protein: CASSLATDTQYF. Using reference TRBV5-6 and TRBJ2-3 for the parts outside the CDR3, the full variable domain is DAGVTQSPTHLIKTRGQQVTLRCSPKSGHDTVSWYQQALGQGPQFIFQYYEEEERQRGNFPDRFSGHQFPNYSSELNVNALLLGDSALYLCASSLATDTQYFGPGTRLTVL.

The genes are TRBV5-4 and TRBJ2-1; TRBD2 matches at 10 bases. The CDR3 totals 13 residues. The J segment lost 7 bases and the V segment lost 4 bases, leaving 2 bases of the junction unmatched. Germline V gene data show CDR1 as SGHNT and CDR2 as YYREEE (reference sequence). CDR3 DNA: TGTGCCAGCAGCAAAGCGGGAGGGAATGAGCAGTTCTTC. Protein: CASSKAGGNEQFF.

This clone was seen only a few times. Other DNA sequences within the sample encode an identical CDR3. V gene TRBV11-3 combines with J gene TRBJ2-1, with TRBD2 as a possible D gene (6 bases). This CDR3 region has 15 residues. V lost 5 bases to trimming and J lost 0 bases, with 11 bases between them. CDR1 and CDR2 (germline): SGHNT, YENEEA. Here the CDR3 DNA reads TGTGCCAGCAGCCTCGCGGGAAGCTCCTACAATGAGCAGTTCTTC. Translation: CASSLAGSSYNEQFF.

V and J are TRBV5-1 and TRBJ1-4, with TRBD1 as a possible D gene (6 bases). The CDR3 runs 15 residues. The ends were cut back, 4 bases at V and 3 bases at J, with 13 bases in the middle. Germline-derived CDR1 and CDR2 are SGHRS and YFSETQ. In DNA, the CDR3 is TGCGCCAGCAGCCTCGGGGGGCTGGCTAATGAAAAACTGTTTTTT. It translates to CASSLGGLANEKLFF.

Remarks on this clone: Mismatch with germline at one junction end may stem from a read error. The V and J genes are TRBV6-1 and TRBJ1-2; D unclear. This CDR3 contains 11 residues. Germline V CDR1 and CDR2: MNHNS, SASEGT. The CDR3 loop is CASSEQSSKEF. The CDR3 DNA reads TGTGCCAGCAGTGAACAGTCGAGTAAGGAGTTC.

This clone has a handful of counts. The chain joins TRBV7-3 to TRBJ1-1; the D gene is possibly TRBD1 (5 bases). Trimming pared 6 bases from V and 2 bases from J, leaving 10 bases between. Germline CDR1 SGHTA, CDR2 FQGTGA. The CDR3 is made up of 13 amino acids. The CDR3 nucleotides are TGTGCCAGCAGTACCGGGACTAACACTGAAGCTTTCTTT. This sequence encodes CASSTGTNTEAFF.

The genes are TRBV9 and TRBJ2-1; TRBD2 matches at 14 bases. The length of the CDR3 is 16 residues. The J segment lost 8 bases and the V segment lost 2 bases, leaving 6 bases of the junction unmatched. The germline V gene has CDR1 SGDLS and CDR2 YYNGEE. The CDR3 coding sequence is TGTGCCAGCAGCGTCCCAGGGACTAGCGGGAGACATGAGCAGTTCTTC. Protein: CASSVPGTSGRHEQFF.

The chain links TRBV10-3 to TRBJ1-1; D remains ambiguous. The V end was cut by 3 bases, the J end by 8 bases, with 10 bases between. Germline V gives CDR1 ENHRY, CDR2 SYGVKD. CDR3 length: 12 amino acids. This chain's CDR3 is CAISETPREAFF. CDR3 nucleotide sequence: TGTGCCATCAGTGAAACGCCGAGGGAAGCTTTCTTT.

The J gene is TRBJ2-3, the V gene TRBV28; D might be TRBD2 (6 bases). The germline gives CDR1 MDHEN, CDR2 SYDVKM. The V end lost 7 bases, the J end lost 4 bases, and 12 bases lay between the germline ends. The CDR3 length is 13 residues. The CDR3 spells CASKTRNPDTQYF. Written as DNA, the CDR3 is TGTGCCAGCAAGACTAGGAATCCAGATACGCAGTATTTT.

This clone was recorded a few times. The chain combines TRBV5-4 with TRBJ2-4, with D possibly TRBD2 on 6 matching bases. The germline CDR1 and CDR2 sequences are SGHNT and YYREEE (reference sequence). V was clipped by 0 bases and J by 8 bases, with 21 bases between them. This CDR3 has 17 residues. The CDR3 sequence is CASSLDSGLKKGDIQYF. The CDR3 DNA is TGTGCCAGCAGCTTGGACAGCGGGTTGAAAAAGGGAGACATTCAGTACTTC.

This chain links TRBV9 with TRBJ2-1; D is perhaps TRBD2 (6 bases). Germline V gene lookup returns CDR1 SGDLS and CDR2 YYNGEE. The V and J ends lost 1 base and 1 base respectively, with 9 bases between them. The CDR3 is made up of 15 amino acids. Here the CDR3 DNA reads TGTGCCAGCAGCGTACGCGGGGAGTCCTACAATGAGCAGTTCTTC. Its translation: CASSVRGESYNEQFF. The full variable domain, its missing parts supplied by reference TRBV9 and TRBJ2-1, is DSGVTQTPKHLITATGQRVTLRCSPRSGDLSVYWYQQSLDQGLQFLIQYYNGEERAKGNILERFSAQQFPDLHSELNLSSLELGDSALYFCASSVRGESYNEQFFGPGTRLTVL.

This clone has a handful of counts. The V and J genes are TRBV7-2 and TRBJ2-5; D ambiguous. The V end was cut by 5 bases, the J end by 1 base, with 17 bases between. The germline CDR1 and CDR2 sequences are SGHTA and FQGNSA. The CDR3 runs to 16 residues. The CDR3, as DNA: TGTGCCAGCAGCCTTTCTACCGGCAGAACCCAAGAGACCCAGTACTTC. Protein sequence: CASSLSTGRTQETQYF.

The chain combines TRBV25-1 with TRBJ1-5; D might be TRBD1 (5 bases). Germline V gene lookup returns CDR1 MGHDK and CDR2 SYGVNS. This CDR3 has 14 amino acids. V was shortened by 3 bases and J by 4 bases, with 10 bases between the two germline ends. DNA for the CDR3: TGTGCCAGCAGTGATCAGGGCCGAAATCAGCCCCAGCATTTT. It is translated as CASSDQGRNQPQHF.

Ten or more counts support this clone. The rearrangement joins TRBV18 to TRBJ2-1, with 7 bases fitting TRBD2. With 3 bases clipped from V and 0 bases from J, the junction kept 2 bases outside the gene matches. The CDR3 is 15 residues long. From germline, CDR1 is KGHSH and CDR2 LQKENI. CDR3 bases: TGTGCCAGCTCACCGGGGGACTACTCCTACAATGAGCAGTTCTTC. It codes for CASSPGDYSYNEQFF.

This clone was recorded only once. The chain couples TRBV19 to TRBJ2-1; 10 nucleotides line up with TRBD2. Germline values: CDR1 LNHDA, CDR2 SQIVND (reference sequence). V was clipped by 7 bases and J by 7 bases; unmatched bases: 10. The CDR3 runs 15 residues. The CDR3: CASTPLSGRENEQFF. In DNA form, the CDR3 reads TGTGCCAGTACCCCCTTGAGCGGGAGGGAGAATGAGCAGTTCTTC.